This T cell receptor (beta chain) originates from a study of T cells in Graves' hyperthyroidism and ophthalmopathy. Trimming stripped 1 base from V and 0 bases from J, with 13 bases between. CDR1 SEHNR and CDR2 FQNEAQ come from the germline V gene (reference sequence). CDR3 length: 17 amino acids. The investigators amplified TCR beta CDR3 regions from RNA transcripts. The TCR CDR3 first-round RT-PCR relied on the HTBI primer set. MiXCR, applied by TCRdb to the multiplex PCR reads, yields one record per CDR3 protein. The data hold fewer than 450,000 distinct CDR3 sequences, with around 18% observed a single time.

The sequence was collected from a man between 18 and 35 years old with Graves' ophthalmopathy. The chain uses TRBV7-9 and TRBJ1-5; D call uncertain. The specimen sequenced was blood. DNA of the CDR3: TGTGCCAGCAGCTTAGTCCCGGATGGGAATAGCAATCAGCCCCAGCATTTT. Amino acids: CASSLVPDGNSNQPQHF.